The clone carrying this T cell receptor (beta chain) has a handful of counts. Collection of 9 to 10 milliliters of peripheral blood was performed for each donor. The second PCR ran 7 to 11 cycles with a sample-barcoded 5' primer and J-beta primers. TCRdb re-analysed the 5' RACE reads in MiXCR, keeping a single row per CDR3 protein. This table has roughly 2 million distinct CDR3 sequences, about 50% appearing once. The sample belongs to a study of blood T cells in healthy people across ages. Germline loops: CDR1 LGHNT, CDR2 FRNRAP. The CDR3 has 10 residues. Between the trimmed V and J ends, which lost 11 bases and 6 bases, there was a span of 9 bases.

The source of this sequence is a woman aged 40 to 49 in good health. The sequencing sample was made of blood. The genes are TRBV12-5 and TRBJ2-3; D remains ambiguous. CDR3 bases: TGTGCTTACGCCAGGGATACGCAGTATTTT. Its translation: CAYARDTQYF.